This T cell receptor beta chain was documented in a study of blood T cell repertoires in COVID-19. The method was immunoSEQ multiplex PCR; TCRdb's version includes in-frame clones alone and lacks a portion of them. The table lists a few hundred thousand clones, 88% of them singletons. CDR1 is MNHEY and CDR2 is SMNVEV in the germline V gene (reference sequence). Trimming cost V 0 bases and J 7 bases, with 16 bases left between them. This CDR3 region has 16 residues. The gene calls are TRBV27 and TRBJ1-5, with D perhaps matching TRBD1 (5 bases). The sample comprised peripheral blood. The sequence was collected from a man aged 80 or over with acute or convalescent COVID-19. CDR3 sequence reads: CASSLSGGEWVQPQHF. CDR3 in DNA: TGTGCCAGCAGTTTATCTGGGGGGGAGTGGGTGCAGCCCCAGCATTTT.